This T cell receptor beta chain was documented in a study of CD8 T cells in Susac syndrome. CD8+ and CD4+ blood T cells underwent TCR beta sequencing. When the RNA was reverse transcribed, random hexamers were used with an input of roughly 0.45 to 1 ug. Across 54 Vbeta and 13 Jbeta, immunoSEQ multiplex PCR amplified TCR beta CDR3. TCRdb re-called the immunoSEQ multiplex PCR reads through MiXCR, storing one row per CDR3 protein. The sample has 130,000 or so distinct CDR3 sequences, 85% to 95% seen once. This TCR was sampled from a human donor with multiple sclerosis. The sample consisted of CD4+ T cells from PBMCs.

CDR3 region: CASSQSAGYNSPLHF. The CDR3, as DNA: TGTGCCAGCAGCCAATCGGCAGGTTATAATTCACCCCTCCACTTT. The chain has TRBV3-1 and TRBJ1-6; D not certain. Germline V gene lookup returns CDR1 LGHDT and CDR2 YNNKEL (reference sequence). The CDR3 runs to 15 residues. Trimming took off 2 bases at V and 4 bases at J, with 9 bases between the two ends.